The source of this T cell receptor beta chain is a study of blood T cells in healthy people across ages (dated by TCRdb to the mid-2010s). Concerning the study at large: In model experiments, template switching captured roughly one uniquely barcoded TCR beta cDNA molecule for every two T cells. The study measured age-related changes in TCR beta repertoire diversity using deep sequencing normalized with unique cDNA molecular identifiers. Four age groups were formed from the donors: young (average 16 years), middle-aged (approximately 39), aged (approximately 60) and long-lived (more than 75). To avoid experimental bias, donors of different ages were distributed randomly across sequencing lanes. The study analyzed two additional independent replicas of 1 million unique cDNA reads from the same blood draw for two donors, one aged 18 to 30 and one aged 80 or older.

Preparation of the library involved 5' RACE. The instrument given in TCRdb is Illumina HiSeq 2500. A second PCR of roughly 6 to 11 cycles was performed with a sample-barcoded 5' primer and a J-beta primer mix. A unique molecular identifier was introduced onto each TCR beta cDNA molecule by a template-switch 5' adaptor carrying 12 random nucleotides. Each sample yielded at least 2.5 million CDR3-containing paired-end reads. The Mint cDNA synthesis kit, primed by a TRBC-specific oligonucleotide, was used to synthesize first-strand cDNA from all RNA. Following uracil-DNA glycosylase treatment, all cDNA underwent a first 18-cycle PCR with the universal primers M1SS and BC2_uni_R. From the authors' description of their analysis: Each sample was normalized by randomly selecting 1 million high-quality reads, each carrying a distinct molecular identifier. Reads with shared molecular identifiers were discarded instead of being binned into consensus sequences. MiTCR, run with a Q25 quality threshold and the strictest error-elimination algorithm, handled CDR3 identification, clonotype clustering and error correction. A nonparametric unseen species model with Euler transformation was used to estimate lower-bound total TCR beta diversity. TCRdb trimmed the raw reads at Q25, called clones with MiXCR and kept productive beta chains. Rows are unified per CDR3 protein, each entry keeping the most common DNA and genes. The V and J calls come from TCRdb's annotation, not from the publication. This sample comprises 1.5 million to 1.9 million distinct CDR3 sequences, roughly 43% of them detected only once. 4% of the sample belongs to the ten largest clones.

Overall results and qualifications from the work: The long-lived group showed more naive CD4+ T cells, fewer expanded clones and increased TCR diversity than the aged group, suggesting age selection. Observed TCR beta diversity correlated strongly with the percentage of naive T cells measured by flow cytometry. Estimates of total diversity based on one million sequenced T cells were considered lower bounds and underestimates. Since profiling was done on bulk unsorted PBMCs, naive and antigen-experienced compartments could not be conclusively compared. The CMV infection status of donors was not known, potentially confounding age-related changes in expanded clonotypes. Observed TCR beta diversity per million T cells fell roughly linearly with age, and a significant reduction was already apparent by age around 44.

Concerning this clonotype itself: Its antigen is still unknown. Per-nucleotide qualities are absent, and no much larger clonotype sits a single base away.

Systemically healthy Caucasian individuals from Russia, approximately 39 in total and aged about 6 to 90 years, were included as donors. Around 9.9 milliliters of peripheral blood were collected from each donor into EDTA-treated Vacutainer tubes. Ficoll-Paque density-gradient centrifugation was used to isolate PBMCs, with at least 6 million per sample. Total RNA, at least 5 micrograms per sample, was extracted from PBMCs with Trizol reagent. Naive CD45RAhigh/CD27high T cell percentages were measured by flow cytometry on a PBMC aliquot from every donor. Inclusive of the bounding cysteine and phenylalanine, the CDR3 is 15 residues long. Just the 45-base CDR3 DNA is kept, in frame starting at base 1.

This receptor was identified in a young woman in good health. The rearrangement joined TRBV12-1 to TRBJ1-6; the D segment call TRBD1 is taken from the table without a DNA check. TRBV12-1 is labeled a pseudogene. Sequencing input: blood. The CDR3 in this case is CASSTRTDYNSPLHF. The DNA reads TGTGCCAGCAGCACGCGGACAGATTATAATTCACCCCTCCACTTT.